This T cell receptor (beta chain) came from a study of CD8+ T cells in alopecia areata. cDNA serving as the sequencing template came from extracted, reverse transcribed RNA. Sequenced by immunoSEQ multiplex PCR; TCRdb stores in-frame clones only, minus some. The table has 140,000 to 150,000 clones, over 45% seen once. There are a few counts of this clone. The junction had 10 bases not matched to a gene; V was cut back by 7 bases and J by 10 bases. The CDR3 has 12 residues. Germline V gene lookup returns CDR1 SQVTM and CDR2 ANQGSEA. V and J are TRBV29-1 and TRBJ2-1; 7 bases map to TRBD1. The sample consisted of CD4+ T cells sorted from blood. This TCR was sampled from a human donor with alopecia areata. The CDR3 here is CSAGGFDWEQFF. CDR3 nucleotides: TGCAGCGCAGGGGGTTTTGATTGGGAGCAGTTCTTC.